The 25 T cell receptor beta chains listed next were all sequenced from one sample in a study of T cells in localized non-small cell lung cancer. The table came from immunoSEQ multiplex PCR; TCRdb's copy has only in-frame clones and leaves some out. Among 53,000 or so clones listed, approximately 88% were seen once. Material: peripheral blood mononuclear cells, obtained before any cancer treatment. The receptors were sampled from a man aged 35-69 years with stage III lung adenocarcinoma.

This clone came up once. The chain uses TRBV9 and TRBJ2-5, with TRBD2 matching 8 bases. Germline V gives CDR1 SGDLS, CDR2 YYNGEE. CDR3 length: 15 residues. Germline trimming cut 4 bases from V and 5 bases from J; bases unmatched to any gene: 10. Here the CDR3 reads CASSRMAGGPETQYF. As DNA, the CDR3 is TGTGCCAGCAGCCGGATGGCGGGGGGCCCGGAGACCCAGTACTTC.

The CDR3 DNA is TGTGCCAGCAGGCCGACGGGGCCGGAGGTGGAGGGTGGCTACACCTTC. Its protein is CASRPTGPEVEGGYTF. This chain joins TRBV7-9 and TRBJ1-2; D is perhaps TRBD1 (5 bases). Germline assignment: CDR1 SEHNR and CDR2 FQNEAQ (reference sequence). V lost 6 bases, J lost 7 bases, and 24 bases lay in between. The CDR3 has 16 amino acids.

V and J are TRBV5-1 and TRBJ2-2, with TRBD2 as a possible D gene (6 bases). Per germline, CDR1 SGHRS and CDR2 YFSETQ. The CDR3 spans 14 residues. V was shortened by 4 bases and J by 5 bases, with 12 bases between the two germline ends. The CDR3 is CASSPSGSTGELFF. The CDR3 nucleotides read TGCGCCAGCAGCCCCTCCGGGAGTACCGGGGAGCTGTTTTTT.

The chain uses TRBV4-2 and TRBJ2-4; D may be TRBD1 (5 bases). Trimming cost V 0 bases and J 7 bases, with 19 bases left between them. CDR1 is LGHNA and CDR2 is YNFKEQ in the germline V gene. This CDR3 is built from 17 residues. The DNA of the CDR3 is TGTGCCAGCAGCCAAGAAACTTCGGGCCCAGGGTTTAACATTCAGTACTTC. Translating gives CASSQETSGPGFNIQYF.

This clone was picked up a small number of times. The rearrangement uses TRBV7-9 and TRBJ1-5, with 8 positions matching TRBD1. The CDR3 runs to 14 residues. CDR1 is SEHNR and CDR2 is FQNEAQ in the germline V gene (reference sequence). V gave up 4 bases and J gave up 6 bases; unmatched junction bases: 5. The CDR3 DNA follows: TGTGCCAGCAGCTCCGGGACAGGAGGTCAGCCCCAGCATTTT. This translates into CASSSGTGGQPQHF.

This chain connects TRBV5-1 to TRBJ2-5, with TRBD1 matching over 8 bases. Germline V lookup: CDR1 SGHRS, CDR2 YFSETQ. V shed 4 bases, J shed 4 bases, and the junction held 9 bases outside the gene matches. This CDR3 contains 15 residues. The DNA for the CDR3 is TGCGCCAGCAGCGCACAGGGGGACCCCCGAGAGACCCAGTACTTC. Protein: CASSAQGDPRETQYF.

The rearrangement uses TRBV7-6 and TRBJ2-2, with 9 bases aligning to TRBD1. CDR1 is SGHVS, CDR2 FNYEAQ, per germline. This CDR3 spans 16 amino acids. The J segment lost 7 bases and the V segment lost 5 bases, leaving 11 bases of the junction unmatched. The CDR3 loop is CASSQGTGRRGGELFF. The DNA of the CDR3 is TGTGCCAGCAGCCAGGGGACAGGGCGGCGGGGCGGGGAGCTGTTTTTT. The whole variable domain, filled in from reference TRBV7-6 and TRBJ2-2, reads GAGVSQSPRYKVTKRGQDVALRCDPISGHVSLYWYRQALGQGPEFLTYFNYEAQQDKSGLPNDRFSAERPEGSISTLTIQRTEQRDSAMYRCASSQGTGRRGGELFFGEGSRLTVL.

The V call is TRBV29-1, the J call TRBJ1-1, with D perhaps matching TRBD1 (6 bases). The CDR3 runs 13 residues. Trimming left V 8 bases short and J 3 bases short, with 16 bases between. Germline CDR1 SQVTM, CDR2 ANQGSEA. This CDR3 is CSHRAGGYTEAFF. The CDR3 DNA follows: TGCAGCCACAGGGCCGGGGGTTACACTGAAGCTTTCTTT.

The genes are TRBV4-2 and TRBJ2-1, with 10 bases identical to TRBD2. In germline, CDR1 is LGHNA, CDR2 YNFKEQ. This CDR3 contains 15 residues. The V segment lost 4 bases and the J segment 8 bases; nucleotides outside the gene matches: 8. In DNA, the CDR3 is TGTGCCAGCAGCCTTGGGCTAGCGGGAGTAGATGAGCAGTTCTTC. Amino acids: CASSLGLAGVDEQFF.

The chain is built from TRBV7-2 and TRBJ2-1; 7 bases align to TRBD1. Germline CDR1 reads SGHTA; CDR2 reads FQGNSA. Unmatched junction bases numbered 5, after V lost 5 bases and J lost 1 base. The CDR3 loop spans 15 amino acids. The CDR3: CASSQRDSSYNEQFF. The CDR3, as DNA: TGTGCCAGCAGCCAAAGGGACAGTTCCTACAATGAGCAGTTCTTC.

This sequence joins TRBV5-6 and TRBJ2-3, with no clear D. Per the germline V gene, CDR1 is SGHDT and CDR2 is YYEEEE. The CDR3 has 16 residues. V gave up 0 bases and J gave up 0 bases, with 11 bases separating them. The CDR3: CASSLESGSSTDTQYF. CDR3 coding DNA: TGTGCCAGCAGCTTGGAGTCCGGTAGCAGCACAGATACGCAGTATTTT.

The CDR3 coding sequence is TGTGCCTGGGACCGGGACACCCGAGGGGGGGAGCAGTACTTC. It codes for CAWDRDTRGGEQYF. The V gene is TRBV30, the J gene TRBJ2-7; D might be TRBD1 or TRBD2, each matching 6 bases. This CDR3 has 14 residues. Trimming left V 5 bases short and J 7 bases short, with 21 bases between. Germline V CDR1 and CDR2: GTSNPN, SVGIG (reference sequence).

The chain recombines TRBV5-1 with TRBJ1-1; D call uncertain. The V end was cut by 5 bases, the J end by 3 bases, with 11 bases between. The CDR3 is 13 amino acids. The germline gives CDR1 SGHRS, CDR2 YFSETQ. The CDR3 region is CASRIAGDTEAFF. Here the CDR3 DNA reads TGCGCCAGCAGAATAGCCGGGGACACTGAAGCTTTCTTT.

This rearrangement joins TRBV27 to TRBJ2-7; D unresolved. The ends were cut back, 3 bases at V and 3 bases at J, with 9 bases in the middle. Per the germline V gene, CDR1 is MNHEY and CDR2 is SMNVEV (reference sequence). CDR3 length: 13 residues. As DNA, the CDR3 is TGTGCCAGCAGTTTTCGTGGAAACTACGAGCAGTACTTC. This translates into CASSFRGNYEQYF.

V and J are TRBV10-3 and TRBJ2-7; tentative D call: TRBD2 (6 bases). The V end lost 0 bases, the J end lost 5 bases, and 11 bases lay between the germline ends. CDR1 and CDR2 from the germline V gene are ENHRY and SYGVKD. The CDR3 sequence is 14 residues long. In DNA, the CDR3 is TGTGCCATCAGTGAGTCGTGGGGCGGGGACGAGCAGTACTTC. Translating it yields CAISESWGGDEQYF.

In the case of this clone: The identical CDR3 is also encoded by other nucleotide sequences in the sample. The CDR3: CASSDSTDTQYF. The CDR3 nucleotides are TGTGCCAGCTCGGATAGCACAGATACGCAGTATTTT. The rearrangement links TRBV18 to TRBJ2-3; D remains unclear. This CDR3 is 12 amino acids long. Per germline, CDR1 KGHSH and CDR2 LQKENI. The V gene lost 6 bases and the J gene lost 0 bases, with 4 bases spanning the gap.

V usage is TRBV28 and J usage is TRBJ2-5; tentative D call: TRBD2 (6 bases). Germline loops: CDR1 MDHEN, CDR2 SYDVKM. This CDR3 has 13 amino acids. V was clipped by 5 bases and J by 5 bases, with 12 bases between them. The CDR3 here is CASSIIGGETQYF. The CDR3, as DNA: TGTGCCAGCAGTATAATTGGAGGGGAGACCCAGTACTTC.

Notes on this clone: Other DNA sequences in the same sample also yield this CDR3. The CDR3 DNA reads TGTGCCAGCAGTGGTGGGGGGGGGACTGAAGCTTTCTTT. This sequence encodes CASSGGGGTEAFF. V is TRBV6-1 and J is TRBJ1-1; TRBD1 might be the D (5 bases). Trimming pared 4 bases from V and 5 bases from J, leaving 11 bases between. This CDR3 has 13 amino acids. CDR1 MNHNS and CDR2 SASEGT come from the germline V gene.

V is TRBV19 and J is TRBJ2-5, with a possible D match to TRBD2 (5 bases). The V gene's germline CDR1 is LNHDA and CDR2 SQIVND (reference sequence). CDR3 length equals 12 residues. V was cut by 5 bases and J by 4 bases, with 8 bases left in between. In DNA form, the CDR3 reads TGTGCCAGTAGTTACAGCGGAGAGACCCAGTACTTC. Its protein product is CASSYSGETQYF.

The CDR3 coding sequence is TGCGCCAGCAGCTTGGGGGGAGGCACTGAAGCTTTCTTT. Amino acids: CASSLGGGTEAFF. The V call is TRBV5-1, the J call TRBJ1-1; the D is unclear. The CDR3 totals 13 residues. Trimming cost V 0 bases and J 4 bases, with 7 bases left between them. Germline V gene sequence: CDR1 SGHRS, CDR2 YFSETQ. The full variable domain, in which reference TRBV5-1 and TRBJ1-1 provide the parts outside the CDR3, is KAGVTQTPRYLIKTRGQQVTLSCSPISGHRSVSWYQQTPGQGLQFLFEYFSETQRNKGNFPGRFSGRQFSNSRSEMNVSTLELGDSALYLCASSLGGGTEAFFGQGTRLTVV.

The chain links TRBV6-5 to TRBJ2-5; 10 bases agree with TRBD1. CDR1 is MNHEY, CDR2 SVGAGI, per germline. The CDR3 contains 15 residues. V gave up 10 bases and J gave up 4 bases; unmatched junction bases: 12. CDR3: CATRQGASLGETQYF. The CDR3 coding sequence is TGTGCCACCAGACAGGGGGCATCTTTGGGAGAGACCCAGTACTTC.

CDR3 nucleotide sequence: TGTGCCAGCAGCTTATGGCAGGGCATAGAGACCCAGTACTTC. Protein sequence: CASSLWQGIETQYF. The chain combines TRBV7-9 with TRBJ2-5; perhaps TRBD1 as D (5 bases). The V end lost 2 bases, the J end lost 4 bases, and 11 bases lay between the germline ends. CDR3 length equals 14 residues. Germline lookup yields CDR1 SEHNR and CDR2 FQNEAQ (reference sequence). Combining the CDR3 with reference TRBV7-9 and TRBJ2-5 gives the whole variable domain DTGVSQNPRHKITKRGQNVTFRCDPISEHNRLYWYRQTLGQGPEFLTYFQNEAQLEKSRLLSDRFSAERPKGSFSTLEIQRTEQGDSAMYLCASSLWQGIETQYFGPGTRLLVL.

This chain links TRBV29-1 with TRBJ1-1; D gene unclear. V was trimmed by 2 bases and J by 3 bases, leaving 10 bases between them. This CDR3 is built from 13 residues. Germline CDR1 reads SQVTM; CDR2 reads ANQGSEA. Here the CDR3 reads CSVEIDRYTEAFF. The CDR3 nucleotides read TGCAGCGTTGAAATAGATAGGTACACTGAAGCTTTCTTT.

The J gene is TRBJ2-5, the V gene TRBV6-1; 8 nucleotides align to TRBD2. Looked up from germline, CDR1 is MNHNS and CDR2 is SASEGT. V was clipped by 4 bases and J by 1 base; unmatched bases: 2. The CDR3 loop spans 14 amino acids. CDR3 coding DNA: TGTGCCAGCAGTGCCGGGAGGGCCCAAGAGACCCAGTACTTC. Residues: CASSAGRAQETQYF.

This chain links TRBV19 with TRBJ2-3; 7 bases agree with TRBD2. The V segment lost 4 bases and the J segment 0 bases; nucleotides outside the gene matches: 7. CDR1 is LNHDA, CDR2 SQIVND, per germline (reference sequence). The CDR3 has 16 residues. The CDR3 here is CASSKASGPSTDTQYF. In nucleotides, the CDR3 is TGTGCCAGTAGTAAAGCTAGCGGTCCTAGCACAGATACGCAGTATTTT. Full variable domain (missing parts from reference TRBV19 and TRBJ2-3): DGGITQSPKYLFRKEGQNVTLSCEQNLNHDAMYWYRQDPGQGLRLIYYSQIVNDFQKGDIAEGYSVSREKKESFPLTVTSAQKNPTAFYLCASSKASGPSTDTQYFGPGTRLTVL.